Each of the 2 T cell receptor beta chains below was sequenced from the same sample in a study of T cell repertoires in cytomegalovirus infection. TCRdb called the reads again in MiXCR, with one record for every CDR3 protein. The sample consists of about 740,000 distinct CDR3 sequences, 35% to 45% of them appearing once. The sequenced sample consisted of PBMCs. The receptors stem from a human donor in good health (CMV status not recorded). Some clones in this sample may be carry-over from other donors' samples.

This clonotype was counted between two and nine times. V usage is TRBV12-3 or TRBV12-4 and J usage is TRBJ1-3; no reliable D call. This CDR3 region has 13 residues. Trimming shortened V by 3 bases and J by 2 bases, and 5 bases separated the two germline ends. In nucleotides, the CDR3 is TGTGCCAGCAGTTTTAAGGCTGGAAACACCATATATTTT. It translates to CASSFKAGNTIYF.

This clonotype was seen more than once but under ten times. V gene TRBV5-4 combines with J gene TRBJ2-1; 9 nucleotides match TRBD1. CDR3 length: 17 amino acids. CDR1 and CDR2 (germline): SGHNT, YYREEE (reference sequence). The J segment lost 6 bases and the V segment lost 2 bases, leaving 12 bases of the junction unmatched. This CDR3 reads CASSFKRPGQGGNEQFF. The DNA for the CDR3 is TGTGCCAGCAGCTTTAAGAGACCGGGACAGGGAGGCAATGAGCAGTTCTTC.